The 31 T cell receptor beta chains reported below all come from one sample, sequenced in a study of beta chain features in type 1 diabetes listed by TCRdb under 2018. On the study overall, not on this receptor specifically: In all four CD4+ subsets, TCRB CDR3 length was moderately but significantly shorter in type 1 diabetes patients.

No cognate antigen is known for these TCRs. Library generation was performed with the immunoSEQ multiplex PCR assay. The High Capacity cDNA Reverse Transcription Kit was used to reverse transcribe all of the isolated RNA, meaning that expressed TCRB transcripts were what got sequenced. TCRdb obtained this table from immuneACCESS and retained in-frame rearrangements with V and J assigned. These tables miss some clones; where compared with another copy, unresolved V genes account for less than half of the shortfall, and the remainder is unexplained. The sample table holds 300,000 or so clones, of which approximately 15% were seen once. The ten largest clonotypes hold roughly 0.015% of the sample. The specimen was naive CD4+ T cells from blood. The sample's cell subset or site label, in plain terms: true naive CD4+ T cells. Receptors originate from a woman younger than 35 with type 1 diabetes.

This rearrangement joins TRBV19 to TRBJ2-1; the match to TRBD2 covers 7 bases. V lost 4 bases, J lost 3 bases, and 6 bases stayed unmatched. The V gene's germline CDR1 is LNHDA and CDR2 SQIVND (reference sequence). CDR3 length: 15 residues. CDR3 region: CASSTRLASYNEQFF. The CDR3 nucleotides read TGTGCCAGTAGTACTAGACTAGCCAGCTACAATGAGCAGTTCTTC. Combining the CDR3 with reference TRBV19 and TRBJ2-1 gives the whole variable domain DGGITQSPKYLFRKEGQNVTLSCEQNLNHDAMYWYRQDPGQGLRLIYYSQIVNDFQKGDIAEGYSVSREKKESFPLTVTSAQKNPTAFYLCASSTRLASYNEQFFGPGTRLTVL.

This clone turned up a few times. V usage is TRBV27 and J usage is TRBJ2-1; TRBD2 might be the D (5 bases). CDR1 and CDR2 (germline): MNHEY, SMNVEV (reference sequence). This CDR3 has 13 amino acids. V was pared by 3 bases and J by 5 bases, with 8 bases between. The DNA of the CDR3 is TGTGCCAGCAGTTTCCCCGGGAACAATGAGCAGTTCTTC. Translation: CASSFPGNNEQFF.

This clone has just a few counts. This chain uses TRBV19 with TRBJ2-1; D might be TRBD2 (6 bases). Germline V gene sequence: CDR1 LNHDA, CDR2 SQIVND (reference sequence). V was pared by 5 bases and J by 5 bases, with 22 bases between. CDR3 length equals 17 residues. CDR3: CASSRARTTPVDNEQFF. The CDR3 DNA is TGTGCCAGTAGTCGCGCCCGGACTACCCCTGTAGACAATGAGCAGTTCTTC. Combining the CDR3 with reference TRBV19 and TRBJ2-1 gives the whole variable domain DGGITQSPKYLFRKEGQNVTLSCEQNLNHDAMYWYRQDPGQGLRLIYYSQIVNDFQKGDIAEGYSVSREKKESFPLTVTSAQKNPTAFYLCASSRARTTPVDNEQFFGPGTRLTVL.

This chain joins TRBV11-2 and TRBJ2-7; 8 bases agree with TRBD1. CDR3 length equals 15 residues. Germline assignment: CDR1 SGHAT and CDR2 FQNNGV. Trimming removed 5 bases from V and 3 bases from J; junction bases left unmatched: 9. CDR3 residues: CASSPRTGIGYEQYV. The CDR3 nucleotides are TGTGCCAGCAGCCCTAGGACAGGGATCGGCTACGAGCAGTACGTC.

This chain connects TRBV5-4 to TRBJ2-3; 14 bases match TRBD2. Trimming at V came to 4 bases and at J to 0 bases, leaving 7 bases not matched to a gene. Germline V gene lookup returns CDR1 SGHNT and CDR2 YYREEE (reference sequence). This CDR3 has 18 residues. As DNA, the CDR3 is TGTGCCAGCAGCGCAAAAAGACTAGCGGGAGGGAGCACAGATACGCAGTATTTT. As protein: CASSAKRLAGGSTDTQYF. Full variable domain (missing parts from reference TRBV5-4 and TRBJ2-3): ETGVTQSPTHLIKTRGQQVTLRCSSQSGHNTVSWYQQALGQGPQFIFQYYREEENGRGNFPPRFSGLQFPNYSSELNVNALELDDSALYLCASSAKRLAGGSTDTQYFGPGTRLTVL.

This clone showed up just a few times. The chain carries TRBV30 and TRBJ1-1, with D possibly matching TRBD1 (6 bases). Germline loops: CDR1 GTSNPN, CDR2 SVGIG (reference sequence). The CDR3 extends over 12 amino acids. V gave up 4 bases and J gave up 12 bases, with 18 bases separating them. The CDR3: CAWISWGLQPFF. CDR3 DNA: TGTGCCTGGATATCGTGGGGGCTCCAGCCTTTCTTT.

This sequence joins TRBV27 and TRBJ1-2; tentatively, D is TRBD1 (6 bases). V was shortened by 7 bases and J by 2 bases, with 14 bases between the two germline ends. The CDR3 extends over 14 amino acids. Looked up from germline, CDR1 is MNHEY and CDR2 is SMNVEV (reference sequence). CDR3 bases: TGTGCCAGCACCGAAAGGGGGGGGAACTATGGCTACACCTTC. Translated, it gives CASTERGGNYGYTF.

This clone was seen more than once but under ten times. J is TRBJ2-1 and V is TRBV6-5, with TRBD2 matching over 8 bases. With V trimmed by 5 bases and J by 7 bases, 7 bases remained unmatched. Germline CDR1 MNHEY, CDR2 SVGAGI. There are 14 residues in the CDR3. CDR3 in DNA: TGTGCCAGCAGTAGGGGACTAGGGGCGAATGAGCAGTTCTTC. Translation: CASSRGLGANEQFF.

V usage is TRBV7-9 and J usage is TRBJ2-1; D is perhaps TRBD2 (5 bases). V was pared by 1 base and J by 8 bases, with 18 bases between. The CDR3 spans 16 residues. CDR1 and CDR2 from the germline V gene are SEHNR and FQNEAQ (reference sequence). CDR3 in amino acids: CASSLGRTTGGDEQFF. The DNA of the CDR3 is TGTGCCAGCAGCTTAGGGCGGACGACTGGAGGCGATGAGCAGTTCTTC.

CDR3 region: CASSFGGHSYEQYF. The CDR3 coding sequence is TGTGCCAGCAGTTTTGGGGGCCACTCCTACGAGCAGTACTTC. The genes are TRBV28 and TRBJ2-7; D might be TRBD1 (6 bases). The V end was cut by 3 bases, the J end by 0 bases, with 9 bases between. This CDR3 has 14 amino acids. CDR1 and CDR2 from the germline V gene are MDHEN and SYDVKM.

The V gene is TRBV27, the J gene TRBJ1-2, with 9 bases identical to TRBD1. The germline V gene has CDR1 MNHEY and CDR2 SMNVEV (reference sequence). The CDR3 contains 16 residues. V gave up 8 bases and J gave up 2 bases; unmatched junction bases: 12. Here the CDR3 DNA reads TGTGCCAGCCCTAGGCGTTGGGACAGGGCCAACTATGGCTACACCTTC. It yields the protein CASPRRWDRANYGYTF.

J is TRBJ1-1 and V is TRBV10-3; weak D call: TRBD1 (6 bases). Germline CDR1 is ENHRY and CDR2 is SYGVKD. V gave up 7 bases and J gave up 5 bases, with 20 bases separating them. There are 15 residues in the CDR3. CDR3 nucleotide sequence: TGTGCCATCACCTCGACGGGGGGGCTGGGGACTGAAGCTTTCTTT. Translating gives CAITSTGGLGTEAFF.

V usage is TRBV9 and J usage is TRBJ1-5, with D tentatively TRBD1 (5 bases). The CDR3 loop spans 15 amino acids. Trimming took 0 bases from V and 4 from J, leaving 11 bases between them. CDR1 and CDR2 from the germline V gene are SGDLS and YYNGEE. The CDR3 protein is CASSVAGGENQPQHF. CDR3 DNA sequence: TGTGCCAGCAGCGTAGCGGGGGGTGAGAATCAGCCCCAGCATTTT.

V and J are TRBV7-9 and TRBJ2-7; 9 nucleotides agree with TRBD1. The length of the CDR3 is 15 residues. V trimming: 6 bases; J trimming: 1 base; junction bases outside the gene matches: 7. The germline CDR1 and CDR2 sequences are SEHNR and FQNEAQ (reference sequence). CDR3 DNA sequence: TGTGCCAGCAGTTCTCGACAGGGGGGGTCCTACGAGCAGTACTTC. This codes for CASSSRQGGSYEQYF.

The rearrangement links TRBV27 to TRBJ2-1; 11 bases map to TRBD1. CDR1 is MNHEY, CDR2 SMNVEV, per germline (reference sequence). This CDR3 has 14 amino acids. The trim removed 3 bases at V and 7 bases at J, leaving 2 bases unmatched. The CDR3 nucleotides read TGTGCCAGCAGTTTGGACAGGGGGCTTAATGAGCAGTTCTTC. It translates to CASSLDRGLNEQFF.

The V and J genes are TRBV4-1 and TRBJ2-1, with 8 nucleotides matching TRBD2. The CDR3 is made up of 14 amino acids. The V gene end was trimmed by 7 bases and the J gene end by 0 bases; junction bases not matched to a gene: 2. The germline V gene encodes CDR1 MGHRA and CDR2 YSYEKL. The CDR3 nucleotides are TGCGCCAGCACTAGCGGGTCCTCCTACAATGAGCAGTTCTTC. Encoded protein: CASTSGSSYNEQFF.

This rearrangement joins TRBV5-4 to TRBJ2-7; TRBD1 aligns across 7 bases. Germline assignment: CDR1 SGHNT and CDR2 YYREEE (reference sequence). The CDR3 is 14 amino acids. Trimming took 2 bases from V and 6 from J; bases not matched to a gene: 8. CDR3 amino acids: CASSFGTASFEQYF. For the CDR3, the DNA is TGTGCCAGCAGCTTCGGGACAGCCTCGTTCGAGCAGTACTTC.

The V gene is TRBV7-9, the J gene TRBJ2-2; a weak D match, TRBD2 (6 bases). Germline CDR1 reads SEHNR; CDR2 reads FQNEAQ (reference sequence). The CDR3 consists of 15 residues. The V gene lost 3 bases and the J gene lost 2 bases, with 10 bases spanning the gap. The CDR3 reads CASSFGTHNTGELFF. The CDR3 DNA follows: TGTGCCAGCAGCTTCGGGACTCATAACACCGGGGAGCTGTTTTTT.

V usage is TRBV7-8 and J usage is TRBJ2-7; no firm D call. V was pared by 6 bases and J by 2 bases, with 20 bases between. Germline CDR1 and CDR2: SGHVS and FQNEAQ. The CDR3 extends over 16 amino acids. CDR3 sequence: CASSPPVSRPTYEQYF. The CDR3 bases are TGTGCCAGCAGTCCACCCGTTTCGCGTCCGACCTACGAGCAGTACTTC.

On this clone: The same CDR3 arises from other DNA sequences in this sample as well. The rearrangement joins TRBV5-1 to TRBJ2-3; maybe TRBD1 (5 bases). Trimming left V 0 bases short and J 0 bases short, with 5 bases between. The CDR3 consists of 14 residues. Germline lookup yields CDR1 SGHRS and CDR2 YFSETQ. CDR3 protein: CASSLDRSTDTQYF. CDR3 in DNA: TGCGCCAGCAGCTTGGACAGGAGCACAGATACGCAGTATTTT.

This rearrangement joins TRBV7-3 to TRBJ2-5; TRBD1 matches at 9 bases. Germline CDR1 is SGHTA and CDR2 is FQGTGA. The junction had 2 bases not matched to a gene; V was cut back by 4 bases and J by 2 bases. There are 14 residues in the CDR3. CDR3 nucleotide sequence: TGTGCCAGCAGCTCACAGGGGGCTCAAGAGACCCAGTACTTC. Translated: CASSSQGAQETQYF.

This clone came up a few times. The chain links TRBV10-2 to TRBJ2-3; D might be TRBD2 (5 bases). The CDR3 is 14 amino acids. The germline CDR1 and CDR2 sequences are WSHSY and SAAADI. V was trimmed by 8 bases and J by 2 bases, leaving 14 bases between them. CDR3 region: CASHRLANTDTQYF. CDR3 sequence (DNA): TGCGCCAGCCACCGGTTAGCGAACACAGATACGCAGTATTTT.

The chain uses TRBV9 and TRBJ2-2; weak D call: TRBD1 (6 bases). Trimming left V 7 bases short and J 0 bases short, with 7 bases between. This CDR3 is 13 amino acids long. Germline lookup yields CDR1 SGDLS and CDR2 YYNGEE. CDR3: CASGTTNTGELFF. CDR3 coding DNA: TGTGCCAGCGGGACAACGAACACCGGGGAGCTGTTTTTT.

The table lists this clone with a few counts. J is TRBJ1-1 and V is TRBV6-4, with no clear D. Deletions cut 5 bases from V and 0 bases from J, with 7 bases between. The CDR3 totals 13 residues. Germline CDR1 is MRHNA and CDR2 is SNTAGT. DNA of the CDR3: TGTGCCAGCAGTTCACAGCTGAACACTGAAGCTTTCTTT. Translating gives CASSSQLNTEAFF.

The sample holds a few counts of this clone. This chain uses TRBV11-2 with TRBJ2-3; TRBD2 agrees at 11 bases. Germline assignment: CDR1 SGHAT and CDR2 FQNNGV. V shed 0 bases, J shed 0 bases, and the junction held 11 bases outside the gene matches. The CDR3 has 20 amino acids. The DNA for the CDR3 is TGTGCCAGCAGCTTAGAACTAGCGGGAGCGGGGGGGGGTAGCACAGATACGCAGTATTTT. This gives the protein CASSLELAGAGGGSTDTQYF.

The chain uses TRBV18 and TRBJ1-5; a weak D match, TRBD1 (5 bases). V gave up 3 bases and J gave up 6 bases, with 6 bases separating them. The length of the CDR3 is 12 residues. The germline V gene has CDR1 KGHSH and CDR2 LQKENI. CDR3 DNA sequence: TGTGCCAGCTCACCCGGGGGTCAGCCCCAGCATTTT. It translates to CASSPGGQPQHF. The full variable domain, its missing parts supplied by reference TRBV18 and TRBJ1-5, is NAGVMQNPRHLVRRRGQEARLRCSPMKGHSHVYWYRQLPEEGLKFMVYLQKENIIDESGMPKERFSAEFPKEGPSILRIQQVVRGDSAAYFCASSPGGQPQHFGDGTRLSIL.

The chain recombines TRBV27 with TRBJ2-1; D is perhaps TRBD1 (5 bases). CDR3 length: 16 residues. With 1 base removed from V and 3 bases from J, the gap between germline ends came to 13 bases. The V gene's germline CDR1 is MNHEY and CDR2 SMNVEV (reference sequence). The chain's CDR3 is CASSLFRTGIYNEQFF. The CDR3 DNA reads TGTGCCAGCAGTTTATTTCGAACAGGCATCTACAATGAGCAGTTCTTC.

This chain links TRBV2 with TRBJ2-7, with 7 nucleotides matching TRBD2. The CDR3 covers 14 residues. Germline values: CDR1 SNHLY, CDR2 FYNNEI. V dropped 7 bases and J dropped 0; count of bases not matched to a gene: 6. The CDR3, as DNA: TGTGCCAGCACCCCCCGGACTAGCTCCTACGAGCAGTACTTC. Protein product: CASTPRTSSYEQYF.

This clone has more than one count but fewer than ten. This chain joins TRBV6-1 and TRBJ2-7; maybe TRBD2 (5 bases). The ends were cut back, 6 bases at V and 0 bases at J, with 12 bases in the middle. CDR3 length: 14 amino acids. Germline CDR1 is MNHNS and CDR2 is SASEGT. CDR3 loop: CASRAAAISYEQYF. CDR3 DNA sequence: TGTGCCAGCAGAGCGGCAGCTATCTCCTACGAGCAGTACTTC.

This clone was seen a handful of times. This rearrangement joins TRBV2 to TRBJ2-5; 9 positions match TRBD2. Germline CDR1 is SNHLY and CDR2 is FYNNEI. The CDR3 spans 13 residues. J lost 3 bases, V lost 6 bases, and 2 bases had no gene match. In DNA form, the CDR3 reads TGTGCCAGCAGACCTAGCGGGAAAGAGACCCAGTACTTC. Translated: CASRPSGKETQYF. The complete variable domain, with remaining parts taken from reference TRBV2 and TRBJ2-5, reads EPEVTQTPSHQVTQMGQEVILRCVPISNHLYFYWYRQILGQKVEFLVSFYNNEISEKSEIFDDQFSVERPDGSNFTLKIRSTKLEDSAMYFCASRPSGKETQYFGPGTRLLVL.

The chain combines TRBV4-2 with TRBJ2-5; 9 nucleotides align to TRBD2. Trimming at V came to 1 base and at J to 4 bases, leaving 10 bases not matched to a gene. The CDR3 has 17 residues. CDR1 is LGHNA, CDR2 YNFKEQ, per germline. CDR3: CASSQGRSGLARETQYF. The CDR3 DNA reads TGTGCCAGCAGCCAAGGCCGAAGCGGACTAGCGCGAGAGACCCAGTACTTC.